These T cell receptor beta chains were read from a single sample in a study of beta chain features in type 1 diabetes. Profiled with immunoSEQ multiplex PCR; TCRdb holds only in-frame clones, not every one. The sample has about 930,000 clones; about a sixth are singletons. Sequences were obtained from naive CD4+ T cells from blood. All receptors derive from a young woman in good health. Both conserved end residues are part of each CDR3. Each record gives: clone size, V gene, D gene, J gene, CDR3 protein, CDR3 DNA. A D gene is named only where the DNA matches it firmly. Size is stated for part of the rows, as once, few or many counts, or as a class when the clone is expanded.

>NA|TRBV19|NA|TRBJ1-2
CASNPGDALIGYTF
TGTGCCAGTAATCCTGGTGACGCGTTAATAGGCTACACCTTC
>NA|TRBV7-2|NA|TRBJ2-5
CASSDQRPQETQYF
TGTGCCAGCAGCGACCAGCGGCCCCAAGAGACCCAGTACTTC
>few|TRBV11-1|TRBD2|TRBJ2-5
CASSLEAGVRETQYF
TGTGCCAGCAGCTTAGAGGCGGGAGTGAGGGAGACCCAGTACTTC
>few|TRBV9|TRBD1|TRBJ1-2
CASANSGTGGLGYTF
TGTGCCAGCGCCAACTCCGGGACAGGGGGTCTTGGCTACACCTTC
>few|TRBV6-5|NA|TRBJ1-1
CASSSLDPNTEAFF
TGTGCCAGCAGTTCCTTGGACCCCAACACTGAAGCTTTCTTT
>NA|TRBV7-9|NA|TRBJ2-1
CASSRGSGHGNEQFF
TGTGCCAGCAGCAGGGGTTCGGGGCACGGCAATGAGCAGTTCTTC
>few|TRBV18|NA|TRBJ1-4
CASSTGFGEKLFF
TGTGCCAGCTCCACAGGGTTTGGTGAAAAACTGTTTTTT
>NA|TRBV28|TRBD1|TRBJ2-3
CASSSSTGVTDTQYF
TGTGCCAGCAGTTCCTCGACAGGGGTCACAGATACGCAGTATTTT
>few|TRBV10-3|NA|TRBJ2-2
CAISGTGELFF
TGTGCCATCAGTGGCACCGGGGAGCTGTTTTTT
>NA|TRBV10-1|NA|TRBJ1-1
CASSRTANTEAFF
TGCGCCAGCAGCCGGACAGCGAACACTGAAGCTTTCTTT
>NA|TRBV28|NA|TRBJ1-3
CASSLSRTHTGNTIYF
TGTGCCAGCAGTTTATCTCGGACCCACACTGGAAACACCATATATTTT
>NA|TRBV28|NA|TRBJ1-4
CASSLSSAGNEKLFF
TGTGCCAGCAGTCTTTCGAGCGCCGGGAATGAAAAACTGTTTTTT
>few|TRBV7-2|NA|TRBJ2-3
CASSRMGSTDTQYF
TGTGCCAGCAGCCGGATGGGAAGCACAGATACGCAGTATTTT
>few|TRBV7-8|NA|TRBJ2-3
CASSTSTDTQYF
TGTGCCAGCAGCACCAGCACAGATACGCAGTATTTT
>NA|TRBV28|TRBD1|TRBJ2-3
CASSWQTGTGKADTQYF
TGTGCCAGCAGTTGGCAAACCGGGACAGGGAAGGCAGATACGCAGTATTTT
>few|TRBV5-6|TRBD2|TRBJ2-5
CASSLRPSGRAGAQYF
TGTGCCAGCAGCTTGAGGCCTAGCGGGAGGGCCGGGGCCCAGTACTTC
>few|TRBV15|NA|TRBJ2-2
CATGSGDPGELFF
TGTGCCACCGGATCAGGGGACCCCGGGGAGCTGTTTTTT
>few|TRBV7-2|NA|TRBJ2-2
CASSPIPPGRYTGELFF
TGTGCCAGCAGCCCGATCCCCCCGGGAAGGTACACCGGGGAGCTGTTTTTT
>few|TRBV5-1|NA|TRBJ2-7
CASSFGESGYEQYF
TGCGCCAGCAGCTTCGGGGAGTCGGGGTACGAGCAGTACTTC
>NA|TRBV9|NA|TRBJ1-2
CASSAREAGVYGYTF
TGTGCCAGCAGCGCCCGTGAGGCAGGGGTCTATGGCTACACCTTC
>NA|TRBV5-8|TRBD2|TRBJ2-5
CASSPGLAGGPQETQYF
TGTGCCAGCAGCCCGGGGCTAGCGGGAGGGCCCCAAGAGACCCAGTACTTC
>NA|TRBV6-6|TRBD1|TRBJ2-1
CASSYLTGYNEQFF
TGTGCCAGCAGTTATTTGACAGGGTACAATGAGCAGTTCTTC
>few|TRBV11-2|NA|TRBJ1-1
CASSLVAGDTEAFF
TGTGCCAGCAGCTTAGTAGCAGGGGACACTGAAGCTTTCTTT
>few|TRBV28|NA|TRBJ1-5
CASSLNHGPGNQPQHF
TGTGCCAGCAGTTTAAACCATGGCCCGGGCAATCAGCCCCAGCATTTT
>NA|TRBV19|TRBD1|TRBJ2-1
CASSTYRGSGNEQFF
TGTGCCAGTAGTACGTACAGGGGTTCAGGGAATGAGCAGTTCTTC
>many|TRBV7-2|NA|TRBJ2-7
CASSSSSYEQYF
TGTGCCAGCAGCTCCAGCTCCTACGAGCAGTACTTC
>few|TRBV15|NA|TRBJ2-3
CATSRVYDLTDTQYF
TGTGCCACCAGCAGAGTTTATGACCTCACAGATACGCAGTATTTT
>NA|TRBV15|NA|TRBJ2-7
CATSRVRGYEQYF
TGTGCCACCAGCAGAGTTCGAGGCTACGAGCAGTACTTC
>few|TRBV28|NA|TRBJ2-2
CASSPGQSPGELFF
TGTGCCAGCAGCCCCGGGCAGTCCCCCGGGGAGCTGTTTTTT
>few|TRBV6-6|NA|TRBJ2-2
CASSPRPTNTGELFF
TGTGCCAGCAGTCCGCGACCCACGAACACCGGGGAGCTGTTTTTT
>NA|TRBV29-1|NA|TRBJ2-1
CSVAESYNEQFF
TGCAGCGTTGCGGAATCCTACAATGAGCAGTTCTTC
>few|TRBV10-3|TRBD2|TRBJ2-2
CAVKTSGRATGELFF
TGTGCCGTAAAAACTAGCGGGAGGGCCACCGGGGAGCTGTTTTTT
>few|TRBV7-2|TRBD1|TRBJ2-6
CASSPHQGAAGANVLTF
TGTGCCAGCAGCCCACACCAGGGGGCGGCGGGGGCCAACGTCCTGACTTTC
>few|TRBV19|NA|TRBJ2-2
CASSPRDVETGELFF
TGTGCCAGTAGTCCCCGGGACGTAGAAACCGGGGAGCTGTTTTTT
>NA|TRBV4-2|NA|TRBJ2-5
CASSQAGHQGGETQYF
TGTGCCAGCAGCCAAGCTGGGCACCAAGGGGGAGAGACCCAGTACTTC
>NA|TRBV29-1|TRBD1|TRBJ2-7
CSVVSGQGKWEQYF
TGCAGCGTTGTATCGGGACAGGGGAAATGGGAGCAGTACTTC
>few|TRBV6-6|TRBD2|TRBJ2-7
CASSGLAGSYEQYF
TGTGCCAGCAGTGGACTAGCGGGCTCCTACGAGCAGTACTTC
>NA|TRBV15|NA|TRBJ2-7
CATSRDLAHYEQYF
TGTGCCACCAGCAGAGATTTGGCACACTACGAGCAGTACTTC
>NA|TRBV5-6|NA|TRBJ2-1
CASSRDSEQFF
TGTGCCAGCAGCCGGGACTCTGAGCAGTTCTTC
>NA|TRBV9|NA|TRBJ1-1
CASSVQGRAFF
TGTGCCAGCAGCGTGCAAGGTAGGGCTTTCTTT
>few|TRBV5-1|TRBD1|TRBJ2-1
CASSFGQGTYNEQFF
TGCGCCAGCAGCTTTGGACAGGGAACCTACAATGAGCAGTTCTTC
>NA|TRBV4-1|TRBD2|TRBJ2-1
CASSQTEIPSGSSYNEQFF
TGCGCCAGCAGCCAAACGGAAATACCAAGCGGGAGCTCCTACAATGAGCAGTTCTTC
>NA|TRBV27|TRBD2|TRBJ2-3
CASSRGAGGPGTDTQYF
TGTGCCAGCAGTAGGGGAGCGGGAGGGCCGGGGACAGATACGCAGTATTTT
>NA|TRBV5-1|TRBD1|TRBJ2-2
CASSPDRMEPGELFF
TGCGCCAGCAGCCCGGACAGGATGGAACCCGGGGAGCTGTTTTTT
>few|TRBV6-6|TRBD1|TRBJ2-5
CASSPPPGTVLETQYF
TGTGCCAGCAGCCCACCTCCCGGGACAGTATTAGAGACCCAGTACTTC
>NA|TRBV2|TRBD1|TRBJ2-7
CASTPRGDRPYEQYF
TGTGCCAGCACCCCGAGAGGGGACAGACCCTACGAGCAGTACTTC
>NA|TRBV2|TRBD1|TRBJ2-1
CASNTQGRGDEQFF
TGTGCCAGCAACACACAGGGGAGAGGGGATGAGCAGTTCTTC
>NA|TRBV7-7|NA|TRBJ2-2
CASSSPGETENTGELFF
TGTGCTAGCAGCTCCCCAGGGGAAACCGAGAACACCGGGGAGCTGTTTTTT
>once|TRBV5-1|NA|TRBJ2-3
CASSSRTGGLASTDTQYF
TGCGCCAGCAGCTCCCGGACAGGGGGACTAGCGAGTACAGATACGCAGTATTTT